What follows describes a single T cell receptor beta chain. This sample was taken from a study of blood T cell repertoires in COVID-19. Study at large: From the United States, Italy and Spain came samples of acute and convalescent COVID-19. PBMCs, B-cell-depleted T cells, or T cells provided the cDNA or gDNA that made up the material.

CDR1 SNHLY and CDR2 FYNNEI come from the germline V gene. V lost 1 base to trimming and J lost 4 bases; unmatched junction nucleotides: 12. This CDR3 has 17 residues. Original handling: It was from reference gene primer amplification that nucleated cell counts were estimated. Here immunoSEQ multiplex PCR was the method, and the copy in TCRdb shows in-frame clones only, minus some. V, J and clone size were drawn from that table, and D and trimming were deduced from the DNA. In the table there are approximately 180,000 clones, about 85% of which are singletons. The chain combines TRBV2 with TRBJ1-2; 7 nucleotides align to TRBD1. Sequenced sample: peripheral blood. The receptor's source is a woman older than 75 with acute or convalescent COVID-19. The CDR3 reads CASSEGSARGRPYGYTF. As DNA, the CDR3 is TGTGCCAGCAGTGAAGGATCTGCGAGGGGGCGACCCTATGGCTACACCTTC.